This is a list of T cell receptor beta chains from one sample in a study of blood T cell repertoires in COVID-19. Assay: immunoSEQ multiplex PCR; the TCRdb copy retains only in-frame clones and omits some. In the table there are about 270,000 clones, 81% of which are singletons. The sequenced material came from peripheral blood. The source is a woman aged 55 to 70 with active or convalescent COVID-19. The CDR3 runs from the conserved cysteine through the conserved F or W. Each record gives: V gene, CDR3 protein.

TRBV11-2	CASRPLTSGGVGTQYF
TRBV4-2	CASSQEWGQAYNEQFF
TRBV3-1/TRBV3-2	CASSQGLKRGALFYEQYF
TRBV6-5	CASKRDRLNQPQHF
TRBV18	CASSPPRTKYTQYF
TRBV5-1	CASSLSTGELFF
TRBV7-2	CASSFTGHPSYEQYF
TRBV19	CASSLNEVQFF
TRBV6-5	CASSPDRASAYTF
TRBV19	CASRDSGTGGTDTQYF
TRBV6-2/TRBV6-3	CASSYLGAGTDTQYF
TRBV6-5	CASSYSGWADTDTQYF
TRBV4-2	CASSQESRDRGVNEQFF
TRBV3-1/TRBV3-2	CASSPRAGFGNTEAFF
TRBV7-6	CASSSPSEGDGEAFF
TRBV6-6	CASSYSNSFQGTQYF
TRBV4-3	CASSQDRGGRGTEAFF
TRBV7-8	CASSWGQVNTEAFF
TRBV27	CASSLQGSSGNTIYF
TRBV4-2	CASSPLDRGHSPLHF
TRBV2	CASTPDAGGENSPLHF
TRBV3-1/TRBV3-2	CASSQIERTSLYF
TRBV30	CAWSVPGGSRNSPLHF
TRBV27	CETGDGNEQFF
TRBV7-2	CASSPGAGTGYEQYF
TRBV5-6	CASSRLLQGRDNEQFF